This TCR beta chain was captured in a study of T cell clonotyping in hematopoietic cell transplantation. Details on this clone: Its target is unknown.

Method: immunoSEQ multiplex PCR; TCRdb's copy keeps in-frame clones and lacks some. The sample lists over 3,500 clones, over 85% occurring once. The study, taken as a whole, reports: Cells were unsorted, so CD4 and CD8 contributions were not separated.

The clonotype comes from a male patient aged 70 to 85 who had an allogeneic stem cell transplant from an unrelated donor, so T cells may come from the graft donor. Some clones in this sample may be carry-over from other donors' samples. The source material was peripheral blood mononuclear cells, sampled 30 days after allogeneic stem cell transplant.

This CDR3 is CASGSSASSYNEQFF. CDR3 in DNA: TGTGCCAGCGGCTCTAGCGCTAGCTCCTACAATGAGCAGTTCTTC. The chain carries TRBV2 and TRBJ2-1; possibly TRBD2 for D (6 bases). The length of the CDR3 is 15 residues. V was shortened by 8 bases and J by 0 bases, with 14 bases between the two germline ends. Germline assignment: CDR1 SNHLY and CDR2 FYNNEI.